This T cell receptor beta chain originates from a study of blood T cell repertoires in COVID-19. Study at large: T cells, B-cell-depleted T cells, or PBMCs provided the cDNA or gDNA that served as material.

Germline CDR1 reads LNHDA; CDR2 reads SQIVND (reference sequence). V lost 7 bases, J lost 4 bases, and 13 bases lay in between. The CDR3 contains 13 residues. In the study's own analysis: By means of reference gene primer amplification, nucleated cell counts were estimated. Here immunoSEQ multiplex PCR was the method, and the copy in TCRdb shows in-frame clones only, minus some. Clone size and the V and J calls come from that table; the DNA yielded D and trimming. The sample consists of about 70,000 clones, around 85% of them appearing once. The sequencing input was peripheral blood. This TCR was recovered from a woman of 80 years or more with active or convalescent COVID-19. The chain employs TRBV19 and TRBJ1-2; D perhaps matches TRBD1 (6 bases). The DNA of the CDR3 is TGTGCCAGTAATCGGGACACCCGCTATGGCTACACCTTC. Translation: CASNRDTRYGYTF.